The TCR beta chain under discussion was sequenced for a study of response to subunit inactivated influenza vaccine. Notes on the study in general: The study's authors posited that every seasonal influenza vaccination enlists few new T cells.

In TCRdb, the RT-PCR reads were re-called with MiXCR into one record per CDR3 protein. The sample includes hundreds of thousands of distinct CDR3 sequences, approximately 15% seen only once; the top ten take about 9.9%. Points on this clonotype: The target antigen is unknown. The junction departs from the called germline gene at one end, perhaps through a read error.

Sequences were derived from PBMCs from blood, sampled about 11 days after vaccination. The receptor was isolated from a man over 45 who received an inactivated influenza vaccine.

The CDR3 bases are TGTTCCAGCTCTTCGGGAGCCGGAAAACTGTTTTTT. It codes for CSSSSGAGKLFF. This chain links TRBV4-2 with TRBJ1-4; D gene uncertain. Germline CDR1 and CDR2: LGHNA and YNFKEQ. This CDR3 comprises 12 residues.